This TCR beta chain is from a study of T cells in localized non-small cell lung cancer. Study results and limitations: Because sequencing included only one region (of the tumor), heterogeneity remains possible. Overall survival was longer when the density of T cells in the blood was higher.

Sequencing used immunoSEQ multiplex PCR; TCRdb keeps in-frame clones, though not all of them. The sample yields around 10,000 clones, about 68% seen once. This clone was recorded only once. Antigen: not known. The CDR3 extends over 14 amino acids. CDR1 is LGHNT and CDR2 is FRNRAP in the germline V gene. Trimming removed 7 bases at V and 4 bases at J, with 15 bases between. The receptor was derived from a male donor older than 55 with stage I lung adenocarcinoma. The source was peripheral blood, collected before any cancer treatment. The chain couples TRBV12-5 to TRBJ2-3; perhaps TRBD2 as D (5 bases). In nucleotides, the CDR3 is TGTGCTAGTGATACGGCGGGTGGGGCAGATACGCAGTATTTT. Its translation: CASDTAGGADTQYF.